This T cell receptor (beta chain) was sequenced for a study of blood T cell repertoires in COVID-19. In the study overall: T cells, B-cell-depleted T cells, or PBMCs provided the cDNA or gDNA that served as material.

Original processing methods: Estimation of nucleated cell counts was performed using reference gene primer amplification. Produced via immunoSEQ multiplex PCR; TCRdb's table is partial and in-frame only. For V, J and clone size, that table is used; D and trimming come from the DNA. The sample records roughly 250,000 clones, 85% to 90% being singletons. This CDR3 has 16 residues. Germline V gene sequence: CDR1 GTSNPN, CDR2 SVGIG (reference sequence). Losses at the gene ends were 3 bases for V and 1 base for J; bases not matched to a gene: 11. V usage is TRBV30 and J usage is TRBJ1-2, with TRBD1 identical over 7 bases. This sequence originates from a woman aged 18-30 years who had recovered from COVID-19. The sample comprised PBMCs or T cells enriched from blood (not recorded which). The CDR3, as DNA: TGTGCCTGGAGAGAAATCCGACAGGGCTATAACTATGGCTACACCTTC. This encodes CAWREIRQGYNYGYTF. The variable domain in full, with the rest retrieved from reference TRBV30 and TRBJ1-2, is SQTIHQWPATLVQPVGSPLSLECTVEGTSNPNLYWYRQAAGRGLQLLFYSVGIGQISSEVPQNLSASRPQDRQFILSSKKLLLSDSGFYLCAWREIRQGYNYGYTFGSGTRLTVV.